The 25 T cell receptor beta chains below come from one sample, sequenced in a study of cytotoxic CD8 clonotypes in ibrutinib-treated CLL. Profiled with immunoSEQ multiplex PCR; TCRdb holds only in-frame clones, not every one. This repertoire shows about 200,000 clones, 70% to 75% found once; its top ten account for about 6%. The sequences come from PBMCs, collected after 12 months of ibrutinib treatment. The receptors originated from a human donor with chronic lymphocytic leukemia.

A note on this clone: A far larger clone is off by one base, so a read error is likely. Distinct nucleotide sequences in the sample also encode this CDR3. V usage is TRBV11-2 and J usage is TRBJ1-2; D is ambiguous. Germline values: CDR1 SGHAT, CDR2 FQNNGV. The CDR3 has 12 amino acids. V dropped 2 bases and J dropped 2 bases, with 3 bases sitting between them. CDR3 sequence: CASSLTNYGYTF. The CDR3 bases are TGTGCCAGCAGCTTAACAAACTATGGCTACACCTTC.

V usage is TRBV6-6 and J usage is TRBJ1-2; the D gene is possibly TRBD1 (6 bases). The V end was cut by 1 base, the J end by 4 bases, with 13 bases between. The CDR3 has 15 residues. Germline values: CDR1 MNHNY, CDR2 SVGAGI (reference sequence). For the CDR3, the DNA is TGTGCCAGCAGTTACTTGGGGGGACACCTCTATGGCTACACCTTC. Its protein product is CASSYLGGHLYGYTF.

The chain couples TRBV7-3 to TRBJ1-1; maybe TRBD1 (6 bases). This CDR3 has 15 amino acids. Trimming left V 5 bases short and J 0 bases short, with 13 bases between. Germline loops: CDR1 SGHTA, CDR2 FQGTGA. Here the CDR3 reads CASSQWTVMNTEAFF. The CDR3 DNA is TGTGCCAGCAGCCAATGGACAGTCATGAACACTGAAGCTTTCTTT.

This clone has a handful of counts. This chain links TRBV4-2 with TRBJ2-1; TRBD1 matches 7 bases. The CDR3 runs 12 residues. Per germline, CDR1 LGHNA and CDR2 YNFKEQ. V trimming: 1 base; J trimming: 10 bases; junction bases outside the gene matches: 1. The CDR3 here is CASSQVDREQFF. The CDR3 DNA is TGTGCCAGCAGCCAAGTGGACAGGGAGCAGTTCTTC.

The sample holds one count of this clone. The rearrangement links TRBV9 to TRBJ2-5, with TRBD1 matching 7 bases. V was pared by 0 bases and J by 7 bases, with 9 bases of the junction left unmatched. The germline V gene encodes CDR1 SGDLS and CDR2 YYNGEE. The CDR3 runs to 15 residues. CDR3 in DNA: TGTGCCAGCAGCGTAGTAGGGGGCCCGGTTGGGACCCAGTACTTC. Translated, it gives CASSVVGGPVGTQYF.

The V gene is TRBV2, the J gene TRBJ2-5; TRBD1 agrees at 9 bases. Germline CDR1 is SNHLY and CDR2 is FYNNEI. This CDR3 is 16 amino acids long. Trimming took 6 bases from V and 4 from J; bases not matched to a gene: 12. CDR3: CASSQWGGTGTETQYF. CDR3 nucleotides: TGTGCCAGCAGCCAATGGGGGGGGACAGGGACAGAGACCCAGTACTTC.

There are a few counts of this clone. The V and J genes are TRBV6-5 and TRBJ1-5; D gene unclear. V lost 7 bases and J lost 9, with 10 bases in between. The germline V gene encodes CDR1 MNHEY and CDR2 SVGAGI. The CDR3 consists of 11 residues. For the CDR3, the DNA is TGTGCCAGCACCCTTCCGGGGCCCCAGCATTTT. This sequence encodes CASTLPGPQHF.

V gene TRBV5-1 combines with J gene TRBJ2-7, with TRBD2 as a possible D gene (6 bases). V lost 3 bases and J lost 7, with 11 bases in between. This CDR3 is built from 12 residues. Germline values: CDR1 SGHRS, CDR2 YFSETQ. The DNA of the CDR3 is TGCGCCAGCAGCTCGGGCGGGACTGAGCAGTACTTC. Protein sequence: CASSSGGTEQYF.

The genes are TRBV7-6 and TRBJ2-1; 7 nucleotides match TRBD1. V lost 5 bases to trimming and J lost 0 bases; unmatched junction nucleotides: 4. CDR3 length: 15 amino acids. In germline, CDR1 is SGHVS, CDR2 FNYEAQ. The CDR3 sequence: CASSDRVSSYNEQFF. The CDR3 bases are TGTGCCAGCAGCGACAGGGTGAGCTCCTACAATGAGCAGTTCTTC.

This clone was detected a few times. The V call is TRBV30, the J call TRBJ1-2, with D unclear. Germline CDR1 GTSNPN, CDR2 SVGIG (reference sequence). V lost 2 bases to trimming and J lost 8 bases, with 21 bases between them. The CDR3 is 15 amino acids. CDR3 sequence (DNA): TGTGCCTGGAGTCCCGCCTCGCGGACCCTCGGGGGCTACACCTTC. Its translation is CAWSPASRTLGGYTF.

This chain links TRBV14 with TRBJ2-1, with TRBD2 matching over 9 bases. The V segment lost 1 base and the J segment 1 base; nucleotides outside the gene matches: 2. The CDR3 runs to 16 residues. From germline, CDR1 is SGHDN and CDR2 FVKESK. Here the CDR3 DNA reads TGTGCCAGCAGCCAAGTAGCGGGGGCATCCTACAATGAGCAGTTCTTC. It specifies CASSQVAGASYNEQFF.

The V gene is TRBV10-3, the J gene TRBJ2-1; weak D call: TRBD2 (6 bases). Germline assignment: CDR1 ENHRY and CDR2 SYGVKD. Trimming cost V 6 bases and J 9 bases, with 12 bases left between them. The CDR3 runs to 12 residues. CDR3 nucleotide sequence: TGTGCCATCAGGGGGGAGGTGGGTGAGCAGTTCTTC. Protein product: CAIRGEVGEQFF.

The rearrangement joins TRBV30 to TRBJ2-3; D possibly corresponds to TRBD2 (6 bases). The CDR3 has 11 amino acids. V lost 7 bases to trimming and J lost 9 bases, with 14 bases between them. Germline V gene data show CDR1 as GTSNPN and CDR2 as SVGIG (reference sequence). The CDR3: CASTEGRTQYF. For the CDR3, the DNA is TGTGCCTCCACGGAGGGGAGGACGCAGTATTTT.

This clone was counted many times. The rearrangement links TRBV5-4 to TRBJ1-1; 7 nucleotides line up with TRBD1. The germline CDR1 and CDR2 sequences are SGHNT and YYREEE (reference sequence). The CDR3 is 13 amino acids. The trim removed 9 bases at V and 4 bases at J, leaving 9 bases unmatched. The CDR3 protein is CATHRQGGTEAFF. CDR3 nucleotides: TGTGCCACCCACCGACAGGGAGGCACTGAAGCTTTCTTT.

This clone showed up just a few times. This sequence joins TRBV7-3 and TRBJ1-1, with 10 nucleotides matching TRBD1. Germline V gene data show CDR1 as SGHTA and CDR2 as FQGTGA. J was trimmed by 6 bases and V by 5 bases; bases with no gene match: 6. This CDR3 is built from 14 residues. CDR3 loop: CASSRDRGTSEAFF. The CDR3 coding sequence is TGTGCCAGCAGCCGGGACAGGGGTACATCTGAAGCTTTCTTT.

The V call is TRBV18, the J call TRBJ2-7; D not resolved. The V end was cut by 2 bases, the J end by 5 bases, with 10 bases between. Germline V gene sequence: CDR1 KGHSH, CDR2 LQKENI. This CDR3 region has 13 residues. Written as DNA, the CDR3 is TGTGCCAGCTCACCATCGAGCCCAAACGAGCAGTACTTC. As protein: CASSPSSPNEQYF.

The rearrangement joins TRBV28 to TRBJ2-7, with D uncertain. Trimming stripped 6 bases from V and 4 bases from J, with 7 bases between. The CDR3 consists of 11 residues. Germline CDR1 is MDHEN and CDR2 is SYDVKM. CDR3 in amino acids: CASRLKYEQYF. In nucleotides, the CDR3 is TGTGCCAGCAGGCTAAAATACGAGCAGTACTTC. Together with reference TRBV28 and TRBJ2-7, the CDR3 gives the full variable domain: DVKVTQSSRYLVKRTGEKVFLECVQDMDHENMFWYRQDPGLGLRLIYFSYDVKMKEKGDIPEGYSVSREKKERFSLILESASTNQTSMYLCASRLKYEQYFGPGTRLTVT.

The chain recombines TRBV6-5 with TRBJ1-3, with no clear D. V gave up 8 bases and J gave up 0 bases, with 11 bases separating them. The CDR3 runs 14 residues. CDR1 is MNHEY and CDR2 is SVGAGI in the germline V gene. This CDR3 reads CASVSSFSGNTIYF. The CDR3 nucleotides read TGTGCCAGCGTCTCGTCTTTCTCTGGAAACACCATATATTTT.

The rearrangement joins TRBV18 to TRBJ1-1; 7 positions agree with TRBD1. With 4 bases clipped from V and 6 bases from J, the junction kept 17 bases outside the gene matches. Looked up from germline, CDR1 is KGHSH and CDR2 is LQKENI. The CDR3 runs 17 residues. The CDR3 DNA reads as TGTGCCAGCTCACTAACTTCCGGGACAGTCAAGGAAGCTGAAGCTTTCTTT. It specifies CASSLTSGTVKEAEAFF.

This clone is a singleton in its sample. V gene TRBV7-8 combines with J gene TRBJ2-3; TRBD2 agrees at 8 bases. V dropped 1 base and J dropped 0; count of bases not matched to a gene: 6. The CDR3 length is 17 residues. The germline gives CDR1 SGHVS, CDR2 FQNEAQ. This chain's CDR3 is CASSLVSGSLSTDTQYF. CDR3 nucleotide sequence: TGTGCCAGCAGCTTAGTGAGCGGGAGCCTTAGCACAGATACGCAGTATTTT.

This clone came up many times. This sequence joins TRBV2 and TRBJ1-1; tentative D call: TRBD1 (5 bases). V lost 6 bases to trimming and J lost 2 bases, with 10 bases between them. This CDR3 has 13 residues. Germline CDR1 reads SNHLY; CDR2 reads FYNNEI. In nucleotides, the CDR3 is TGTGCCAGCAGCTTCGACAGCAACACTGAAGCTTTCTTT. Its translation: CASSFDSNTEAFF.

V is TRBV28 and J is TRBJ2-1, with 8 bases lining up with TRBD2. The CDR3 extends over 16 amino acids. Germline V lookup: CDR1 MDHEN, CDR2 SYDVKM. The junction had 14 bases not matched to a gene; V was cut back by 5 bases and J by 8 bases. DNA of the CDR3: TGTGCCAGCAGTCCTGTCGGGAGGGCCCGGACCGATGAGCAGTTCTTC. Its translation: CASSPVGRARTDEQFF.

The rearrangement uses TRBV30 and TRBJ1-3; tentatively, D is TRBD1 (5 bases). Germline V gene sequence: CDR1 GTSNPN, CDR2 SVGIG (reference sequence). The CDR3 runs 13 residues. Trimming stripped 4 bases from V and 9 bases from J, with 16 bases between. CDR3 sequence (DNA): TGTGCCTGGACATCGGGGCTCCGGGCCACCATATATTTT. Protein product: CAWTSGLRATIYF.

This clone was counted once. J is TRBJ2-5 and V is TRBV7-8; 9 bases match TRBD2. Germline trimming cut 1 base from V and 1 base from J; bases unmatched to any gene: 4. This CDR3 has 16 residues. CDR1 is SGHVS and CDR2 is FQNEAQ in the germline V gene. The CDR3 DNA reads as TGTGCCAGCAGCTTAGTCGCTAGCGGGGTCCAAGAGACCCAGTACTTC. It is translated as CASSLVASGVQETQYF.

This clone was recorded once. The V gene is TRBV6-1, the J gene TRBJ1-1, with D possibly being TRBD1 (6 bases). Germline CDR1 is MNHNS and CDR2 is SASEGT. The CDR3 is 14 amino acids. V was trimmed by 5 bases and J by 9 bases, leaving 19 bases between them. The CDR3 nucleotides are TGTGCCAGCAGTCGGCCGCAGAGAGGGGGGAAAGCTTTCTTT. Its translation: CASSRPQRGGKAFF.